The present T cell receptor beta chain was sequenced within a study of T-cell reconstitution after alpha-beta-depleted transplantation in children. General study results and limits: After one year, T-cell counts and TCRbeta diversity mostly came from new T cells.

J lost 5 bases, V lost 5 bases, and 9 bases had no gene match. The CDR3 is 14 residues long. In this sample, this clonotype turned up a few times. Its antigen is undetermined. Researchers prepared the TCRbeta library using unique molecular identifiers, the study reports. TCRdb processed the PCR reads anew with MiXCR; each CDR3 protein has one entry. The profile shows 600,000 to 700,000 distinct CDR3 sequences, 10% to 15% of them singletons. The chain uses TRBV12-3 or TRBV12-4 and TRBJ2-7; 7 bases map to TRBD1. The material sequenced was PBMCs, taken before TCRalphabeta/CD19-depleted stem cell transplant. The TCR comes from a girl aged 2-10 years with congenital amegakaryocytic thrombocytopenia, due to receive a stem cell transplant. CDR3 coding DNA: TGTGCCAGCAGTCCACGACAGGGTTGGAACGAGCAGTACTTC. This encodes CASSPRQGWNEQYF.